Sequencing of this T cell receptor (beta chain) was carried out in a study of T cell responses to AZD1222 COVID-19 vaccine. Findings of the study overall: After the peak T cell response, and only then, were repertoires sampled. Baseline seropositives among AZD1222 recipients totaled only 5 to 7. Dominant CD4 TCR responses targeted spike regions 160-218 and 743-854.

Only in-frame clones appear in the TCRdb table, and some are missing; sequencing was by immunoSEQ multiplex PCR. Among approximately 50,000 clones listed, over 75% were seen once. Points on this clone: Its specificity is unknown.

CDR1 MNHEY and CDR2 SMNVEV come from the germline V gene (reference sequence). J lost 8 bases, V lost 2 bases, and 4 bases had no gene match. This CDR3 is 14 amino acids long. The sequencing used peripheral blood, collected on day 0 of AZD1222 vaccination. The origin of this receptor is an adult in good health. The chain has TRBV27 and TRBJ1-5, with 9 bases fitting TRBD1. CDR3: CASSLTGGREPQHF. CDR3 DNA sequence: TGTGCCAGCAGTTTAACAGGGGGCCGCGAGCCCCAGCATTTT.